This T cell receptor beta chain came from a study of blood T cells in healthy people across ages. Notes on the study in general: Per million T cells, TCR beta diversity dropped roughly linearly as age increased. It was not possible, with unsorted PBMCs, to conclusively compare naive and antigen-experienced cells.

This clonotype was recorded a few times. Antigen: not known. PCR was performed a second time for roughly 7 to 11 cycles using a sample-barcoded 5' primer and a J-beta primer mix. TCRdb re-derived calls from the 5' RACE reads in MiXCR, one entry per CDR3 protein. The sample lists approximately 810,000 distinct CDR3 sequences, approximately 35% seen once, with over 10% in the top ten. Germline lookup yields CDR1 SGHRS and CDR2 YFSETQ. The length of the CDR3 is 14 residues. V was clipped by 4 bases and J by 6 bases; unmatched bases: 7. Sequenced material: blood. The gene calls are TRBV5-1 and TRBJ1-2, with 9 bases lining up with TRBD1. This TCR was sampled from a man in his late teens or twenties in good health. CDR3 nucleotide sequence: TGCGCCAGCAGCCCGGACAGGGGCGGGGATGGCTACACCTTC. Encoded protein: CASSPDRGGDGYTF.